One and the same sample provided the 13 T cell receptor beta chains below, sequenced in a study of beta chain features in type 1 diabetes (dated by TCRdb to the late 2010s). The paper as a whole reports these results and caveats: Type 1 diabetes patients showed a moderate but significant shortening of TCRB CDR3 length in all four CD4+ subsets.

What these receptors recognize is not known. The library was produced with the immunoSEQ multiplex PCR assay. All of the isolated RNA was reverse transcribed with the High Capacity cDNA Reverse Transcription Kit, so expressed TCRB transcripts were sequenced. Here the immuneACCESS table is served through TCRdb, limited to in-frame sequences with V and J called. Missing clones are a known gap in these copies; in checked studies unresolved V genes cover under half, and the rest lacks a known reason. This sample holds hundreds of thousands of clones; 14% were observed only once. The ten biggest clones cover less than 0.02% of the sample. The sample consisted of naive CD4+ T cells from blood. This sample's cell subset or site label indicates: true naive CD4+ T cells. The receptors shown here come from a man aged 30 to 45 with type 1 diabetes.

The chain employs TRBV6-5 and TRBJ2-3; 9 bases fit TRBD1. Germline V CDR1 and CDR2: MNHEY, SVGAGI. There are 12 residues in the CDR3. The J segment lost 13 bases and the V segment lost 5 bases, leaving 7 bases of the junction unmatched. This CDR3 is CASSPQGQGKYF. The CDR3 DNA sequence: TGTGCCAGCAGTCCACAAGGACAGGGGAAGTATTTT.

The chain combines TRBV5-4 with TRBJ1-3; D possibly corresponds to TRBD1 (6 bases). This CDR3 comprises 16 residues. Trimming cost V 0 bases and J 4 bases, with 14 bases left between them. Germline V gene sequence: CDR1 SGHNT, CDR2 YYREEE (reference sequence). CDR3 nucleotide sequence: TGTGCCAGCAGCTTGGCGGGACAAGCTCGGGGAAACACCATATATTTT. Amino acids: CASSLAGQARGNTIYF.

V usage is TRBV28 and J usage is TRBJ2-5; 9 bases fit TRBD1. Germline trimming cut 6 bases from V and 5 bases from J; bases unmatched to any gene: 7. This CDR3 is built from 14 residues. Germline V lookup: CDR1 MDHEN, CDR2 SYDVKM. The CDR3 sequence: CASSPGQGTETQYF. The CDR3 region has the DNA TGTGCCAGCAGCCCGGGACAGGGAACCGAGACCCAGTACTTC.

The CDR3 nucleotides read TGCGCCAGCAGCTTGGCCGCGAACAATGAGCAGTTCTTC. It yields the protein CASSLAANNEQFF. The genes are TRBV5-1 and TRBJ2-1; D is uncertain. Looked up from germline, CDR1 is SGHRS and CDR2 is YFSETQ. The CDR3 is made up of 13 amino acids. The germline V and J ends were trimmed by 0 bases and 5 bases, with 6 bases remaining between them.

The genes are TRBV4-2 and TRBJ2-7; 9 bases fit TRBD2. The CDR3 has 18 residues. Germline V gene lookup returns CDR1 LGHNA and CDR2 YNFKEQ. J was trimmed by 4 bases and V by 0 bases; bases with no gene match: 13. The CDR3 DNA is TGTGCCAGCAGCCAAGATCGGTGGGCGGGAGGGGCCACTTACGAGCAGTACTTC. This sequence encodes CASSQDRWAGGATYEQYF.

This clone has just a few counts. The rearrangement links TRBV15 to TRBJ2-1; no clear D gene. CDR3 size: 15 residues. The V and J ends lost 2 bases and 1 base respectively, with 9 bases between them. The V gene's germline CDR1 is LNHNV and CDR2 YYDKDF (reference sequence). The CDR3 bases are TGTGCCACCAGCAGAATAGTGCTTTCCTACAATGAGCAGTTCTTC. Protein product: CATSRIVLSYNEQFF.

This clone has a handful of counts. This chain links TRBV2 with TRBJ2-1; 9 positions match TRBD2. V was clipped by 4 bases and J by 1 base; unmatched bases: 2. Germline CDR1 and CDR2: SNHLY and FYNNEI. This CDR3 spans 15 amino acids. This chain's CDR3 is CASSGSGRSYNEQFF. The DNA for the CDR3 is TGTGCCAGCAGTGGAAGCGGGAGGTCCTACAATGAGCAGTTCTTC.

This chain connects TRBV28 to TRBJ1-5, with D perhaps TRBD1 (6 bases). Germline assignment: CDR1 MDHEN and CDR2 SYDVKM. Trimming stripped 6 bases from V and 4 bases from J, with 22 bases between. CDR3 length: 17 residues. The CDR3 sequence is CASSIIQTGQENQPQHF. DNA for the CDR3: TGTGCCAGCAGCATTATTCAAACAGGGCAGGAGAATCAGCCCCAGCATTTT.

This clone has only a few counts. The chain uses TRBV10-3 and TRBJ2-1; a weak D match, TRBD1 (6 bases). The V end was cut by 3 bases, the J end by 6 bases, with 9 bases between. Germline CDR1 is ENHRY and CDR2 is SYGVKD. CDR3 length equals 13 residues. Here the CDR3 DNA reads TGTGCCATCAGTGAAGGACAGAGCAATGAGCAGTTCTTC. Protein product: CAISEGQSNEQFF.

The chain joins TRBV9 to TRBJ2-1, with TRBD1 as a possible D gene (5 bases). V was pared by 0 bases and J by 4 bases, with 5 bases between. The CDR3 runs 13 residues. The germline V gene has CDR1 SGDLS and CDR2 YYNGEE. The CDR3 sequence is CASSVDRYNEQFF. Here the CDR3 DNA reads TGTGCCAGCAGCGTAGACAGGTACAATGAGCAGTTCTTC.

This clone was detected a few times. J is TRBJ2-7 and V is TRBV4-2; 14 nucleotides agree with TRBD2. The CDR3 contains 16 residues. In germline, CDR1 is LGHNA, CDR2 YNFKEQ. V lost 4 bases to trimming and J lost 5 bases; unmatched junction nucleotides: 7. CDR3 in amino acids: CASSRSGTSGSNEQYF. The CDR3 region has the DNA TGTGCCAGCAGCCGATCCGGGACTAGCGGGAGTAACGAGCAGTACTTC.

V gene TRBV7-3 combines with J gene TRBJ2-1; TRBD2 aligns across 7 bases. Germline-derived CDR1 and CDR2 are SGHTA and FQGTGA. Losses at the gene ends were 5 bases for V and 4 bases for J; bases not matched to a gene: 11. The CDR3 runs 16 residues. The CDR3 nucleotides read TGTGCCAGCAGCCTTCTTGGGGGGGTTTCTTACAATGAGCAGTTCTTC. Protein sequence: CASSLLGGVSYNEQFF. Looking up the rest from reference TRBV7-3 and TRBJ2-1 gives the full variable domain: GAGVSQTPSNKVTEKGKYVELRCDPISGHTALYWYRQSLGQGPEFLIYFQGTGAADDSGLPNDRFFAVRPEGSVSTLKIQRTERGDSAVYLCASSLLGGVSYNEQFFGPGTRLTVL.

Comment on this clone: Other DNA sequences in this specimen translate into the identical CDR3. V usage is TRBV2 and J usage is TRBJ1-5; possible D gene TRBD1, 5 bases. CDR3 length: 15 residues. Trimming took off 6 bases at V and 2 bases at J, with 14 bases between the two ends. Germline V gene lookup returns CDR1 SNHLY and CDR2 FYNNEI. This CDR3 reads CASSTDSGGNQPQHF. The CDR3 DNA reads TGTGCCAGCAGCACCGACAGTGGAGGCAATCAGCCCCAGCATTTT.